This T cell receptor beta chain emerged from a study of memory CD8 T cells in hepatitis C reinfection. Noted time point: late/post reinfection, 12 to 24 weeks after detection. The sorted cells went straight to TCR sequencing with no prior in vitro expansion. Repertoires were generated with immunoSEQ multiplex PCR, while TCRdb's copy carries only in-frame clones and drops some. The sample carries about 43,000 clones, about 88% recorded once. Germline CDR1 and CDR2: SEHNR and FQNEAQ (reference sequence). CDR3 length: 13 amino acids. V shed 9 bases and J shed 1 base, with 12 bases lying between them. The chain couples TRBV7-9 to TRBJ1-1; TRBD1 is a possible D gene (6 bases). The sample consisted of naive CD8+ T cells sorted from blood. This sequence was found in a man aged 18 to 30 with hepatitis C virus infection. This chain's CDR3 is CASFRGSNTEAFF. CDR3 sequence (DNA): TGTGCCAGTTTCAGGGGATCGAACACTGAAGCTTTCTTT. Together with reference TRBV7-9 and TRBJ1-1, the CDR3 gives the full variable domain: DTGVSQNPRHKITKRGQNVTFRCDPISEHNRLYWYRQTLGQGPEFLTYFQNEAQLEKSRLLSDRFSAERPKGSFSTLEIQRTEQGDSAMYLCASFRGSNTEAFFGQGTRLTVV.